Shown below are 21 T cell receptor beta chains from a single sample sequenced in a study of response to subunit inactivated influenza vaccine. Using its own MiXCR run on the RT-PCR reads, TCRdb lists one record per CDR3 protein. Here the sample spans around 480,000 distinct CDR3 sequences, 16% being singletons. Sequencing used CD4+ T cells sorted from PBMCs, obtained 23 months after vaccination. The receptors derive from a man aged 45 to 70 who received an inactivated influenza vaccine.

This clonotype came up a few times. This chain connects TRBV19 to TRBJ2-2; 9 nucleotides align to TRBD1. CDR3 length: 15 amino acids. The germline V gene encodes CDR1 LNHDA and CDR2 SQIVND (reference sequence). V gave up 3 bases and J gave up 5 bases; unmatched junction bases: 4. The chain's CDR3 is CASSITGGPTGELFF. In DNA form, the CDR3 reads TGTGCCAGTAGTATCACAGGGGGCCCAACCGGGGAGCTGTTTTTT.

The CDR3 here is CSAPLRVGREVSNEKLFF. CDR3 bases: TGCAGTGCACCCCTAAGGGTCGGCCGAGAGGTGTCTAATGAAAAACTGTTTTTT. The chain has TRBV20-1 and TRBJ1-4; D is uncertain. This CDR3 has 18 residues. Germline assignment: CDR1 DFQATT and CDR2 SNEGSKA (reference sequence). V lost 6 bases and J 3 bases, leaving 26 bases between the germline ends.

This chain joins TRBV6-1 and TRBJ2-3; 7 nucleotides line up with TRBD1. CDR3 size: 16 residues. Looked up from germline, CDR1 is MNHNS and CDR2 is SASEGT. The V segment lost 6 bases and the J segment 6 bases; nucleotides outside the gene matches: 15. CDR3 DNA sequence: TGTGCCAGCAGGGCCACTCCCGGGGACAGAGCGGATACGCAGTATTTT. This encodes CASRATPGDRADTQYF.

This clonotype appeared a few times. The chain links TRBV3-1 to TRBJ1-1; D is uncertain. V lost 3 bases to trimming and J lost 5 bases, with 13 bases between them. The CDR3 is 14 amino acids. Germline loops: CDR1 LGHDT, CDR2 YNNKEL (reference sequence). For the CDR3, the DNA is TGTGCCAGCAGCCATCTACATGGTGGGACTGAAGCTTTCTTT. It translates to CASSHLHGGTEAFF.

This clonotype has a handful of counts. The rearrangement uses TRBV12-3 or TRBV12-4 and TRBJ1-3; 7 positions match TRBD1. V lost 6 bases to trimming and J lost 0 bases; unmatched junction nucleotides: 8. This CDR3 spans 16 amino acids. The CDR3 sequence: CASSFTGASSGNTIYF. CDR3 coding DNA: TGTGCCAGCAGCTTCACAGGGGCAAGCTCTGGAAACACCATATATTTT.

The chain is built from TRBV5-1 and TRBJ1-2; D is ambiguous. The CDR3 sequence is 13 residues long. Germline V lookup: CDR1 SGHRS, CDR2 YFSETQ. With 0 bases removed from V and 4 bases from J, the gap between germline ends came to 7 bases. The CDR3 bases are TGCGCCAGCAGCTTGGATGCCTCCTATGGCTACACCTTC. As protein: CASSLDASYGYTF.

This clonotype has a handful of counts. The CDR3, as DNA: TGTGCCAGCAGTTTCGGGACAGCTTCCAGCTCCTACGAGCAGTACTTC. It yields the protein CASSFGTASSSYEQYF. V and J are TRBV12-3 or TRBV12-4 and TRBJ2-7; 7 bases fit TRBD1. The CDR3 extends over 16 amino acids. Trimming cost V 3 bases and J 0 bases; bases outside gene matches: 8.

The chain is built from TRBV20-1 and TRBJ2-7; D may match TRBD1 or TRBD2 (7 bases each). V lost 5 bases, J lost 0 bases, and 14 bases lay in between. The germline V gene encodes CDR1 DFQATT and CDR2 SNEGSKA (reference sequence). The CDR3 runs to 14 residues. CDR3 sequence reads: CSARRGGSSYEQYF. In nucleotides, the CDR3 is TGCAGTGCTCGCAGGGGGGGGAGCTCCTACGAGCAGTACTTC.

The chain joins TRBV19 to TRBJ2-3; 7 bases fit TRBD2. This CDR3 contains 15 residues. Germline trimming cut 3 bases from V and 1 base from J; bases unmatched to any gene: 4. Germline V lookup: CDR1 LNHDA, CDR2 SQIVND (reference sequence). The CDR3 sequence is CASSMLAGGTDTQYF. CDR3 nucleotide sequence: TGTGCCAGTAGTATGCTCGCGGGGGGCACAGATACGCAGTATTTT.

This chain connects TRBV28 to TRBJ2-1; 10 nucleotides align to TRBD2. Germline CDR1 reads MDHEN; CDR2 reads SYDVKM. The CDR3 runs 15 residues. The junction had 6 bases not matched to a gene; V was cut back by 3 bases and J by 7 bases. The CDR3 region is CASSFASGRLNEQFF. The CDR3 DNA follows: TGTGCCAGCAGTTTTGCTAGCGGGAGACTTAATGAGCAGTTCTTC.

The sample holds a few counts of this clonotype. The V and J genes are TRBV20-1 and TRBJ2-3; 7 bases line up with TRBD2. Germline assignment: CDR1 DFQATT and CDR2 SNEGSKA (reference sequence). The V and J ends lost 3 bases and 0 bases, in that order; junction bases with no gene match: 3. The CDR3 consists of 14 residues. This chain's CDR3 is CSASRSGSTDTQYF. The CDR3 nucleotides are TGCAGTGCTAGTCGTAGCGGGAGCACAGATACGCAGTATTTT.

The sample holds a few counts of this clonotype. This CDR3 is CASSSTSGLQETQYF. CDR3 DNA sequence: TGTGCCAGCAGCTCTACTAGCGGGCTCCAAGAGACCCAGTACTTC. This chain uses TRBV9 with TRBJ2-5, with TRBD2 matching 9 bases. The CDR3 extends over 15 amino acids. With V trimmed by 4 bases and J by 1 base, 5 bases remained unmatched. Germline V gene lookup returns CDR1 SGDLS and CDR2 YYNGEE.

The rearrangement uses TRBV20-1 and TRBJ2-7, with D perhaps given as TRBD1 or TRBD2 (5 bases each). The CDR3 totals 14 residues. Deletions cut 6 bases from V and 2 bases from J, with 17 bases between. CDR1 and CDR2 from the germline V gene are DFQATT and SNEGSKA (reference sequence). CDR3 DNA: TGCAGTGCCACTAGTGTCAGGGCCCCCTACGAGCAGTACTTC. It encodes CSATSVRAPYEQYF.

V gene TRBV4-3 combines with J gene TRBJ1-1, with D unresolved. The germline V gene has CDR1 LGHNA and CDR2 YSLEER. The V and J ends lost 0 bases and 5 bases respectively, with 7 bases between them. The CDR3 covers 13 residues. CDR3 nucleotide sequence: TGCGCCAGCAGCCAAGATAAAAGGACTGAAGCTTTCTTT. Its translation is CASSQDKRTEAFF.

This clonotype was detected a few times. This chain joins TRBV20-1 and TRBJ1-2; D possibly corresponds to TRBD1 (5 bases). The CDR3 covers 13 residues. CDR1 is DFQATT and CDR2 is SNEGSKA in the germline V gene (reference sequence). V lost 2 bases, J lost 8 bases, and 15 bases lay in between. CDR3 sequence (DNA): TGCAGTGCTAGACAGGGAAGGCAAGTCGGCTACACCTTC. Encoded protein: CSARQGRQVGYTF.

The rearrangement joins TRBV5-1 to TRBJ1-1, with a possible D match to TRBD1 (5 bases). The CDR3 runs 16 residues. V lost 5 bases and J 4 bases, leaving 21 bases between the germline ends. Germline CDR1 and CDR2: SGHRS and YFSETQ. The CDR3 spells CASSQNGGGLGTEAFF. The CDR3 region has the DNA TGCGCCAGCAGTCAAAATGGGGGGGGACTTGGCACTGAAGCTTTCTTT.

Many counts were recorded for this clonotype. The chain carries TRBV5-1 and TRBJ1-1, with D uncertain. V dropped 0 bases and J dropped 7 bases, with 13 bases sitting between them. The CDR3 extends over 14 amino acids. Germline assignment: CDR1 SGHRS and CDR2 YFSETQ. As DNA, the CDR3 is TGCGCCAGCAGCTTGGGAAGTACCACTAGTGAAGCTTTCTTT. This codes for CASSLGSTTSEAFF.

This clonotype was seen ten or more times. J is TRBJ1-1 and V is TRBV24-1; unclear D gene. The ends were cut back, 7 bases at V and 0 bases at J, with 11 bases in the middle. This CDR3 is built from 14 residues. The germline V gene encodes CDR1 KGHDR and CDR2 SFDVKD. The CDR3 DNA sequence: TGTGCCACCAGAGAGGAAGGGATGAACACTGAAGCTTTCTTT. It encodes CATREEGMNTEAFF.

The chain combines TRBV7-9 with TRBJ2-7, with D unresolved. CDR1 is SEHNR and CDR2 is FQNEAQ in the germline V gene (reference sequence). Between the trimmed V and J ends, which lost 2 bases and 4 bases, there was a span of 9 bases. CDR3 length: 13 residues. CDR3: CASSLQMGYEQYF. CDR3 nucleotide sequence: TGTGCCAGCAGCTTACAAATGGGATACGAGCAGTACTTC.

V and J are TRBV6-1 and TRBJ2-1; 12 bases are a match to TRBD1. The V gene end was trimmed by 4 bases and the J gene end by 9 bases; junction bases not matched to a gene: 10. Germline V gene lookup returns CDR1 MNHNS and CDR2 SASEGT. CDR3 size: 16 residues. In DNA form, the CDR3 reads TGTGCCAGCAGTGGCGGGACAGGGGGCGCGAGATCTGAGCAGTTCTTC. Its protein product is CASSGGTGGARSEQFF.

This chain uses TRBV28 with TRBJ2-7; D is undetermined. In germline, CDR1 is MDHEN, CDR2 SYDVKM. Trimming cost V 3 bases and J 6 bases, with 6 bases left between them. This CDR3 has 11 amino acids. CDR3 in amino acids: CASSLRFEQYF. The DNA for the CDR3 is TGTGCCAGCAGTTTGCGGTTCGAGCAGTACTTC.